This T cell receptor (beta chain) was profiled in a study of T cells in Graves' hyperthyroidism and ophthalmopathy. Study-level information: Staff took peripheral blood when the initial diagnosis was made, before any treatment began.

With V trimmed by 4 bases and J by 5 bases, 8 bases remained unmatched. The CDR3 is 15 amino acids. The germline CDR1 and CDR2 sequences are MNHEY and SMNVEV (reference sequence). RNA transcripts gave rise to amplified TCR beta CDR3 regions. First-round RT-PCR of the TCR CDR3 relied on the HTBI primer set. TCRdb processed the multiplex PCR reads anew with MiXCR; each CDR3 protein has one entry. The table records about 600,000 distinct CDR3 sequences, 13% to 15% of them present only once. Patients were excluded for uncontrolled infection, other autoimmune disease, pregnancy or lactation. Every diagnosis used clinical symptoms, serum thyroxine and TRAb, thyroid ultrasound and orbital computed tomography. This clonotype has a count of ten or more.

The source of this sequence is a woman between 45 and 65 years old with Graves' ophthalmopathy. The V gene is TRBV27, the J gene TRBJ2-5; TRBD1 agrees at 9 bases. The sample taken for sequencing was blood. CDR3 residues: CASSSRDRVFETQYF. The CDR3 nucleotides are TGTGCCAGCAGTTCCCGGGACAGGGTTTTTGAGACCCAGTACTTC.